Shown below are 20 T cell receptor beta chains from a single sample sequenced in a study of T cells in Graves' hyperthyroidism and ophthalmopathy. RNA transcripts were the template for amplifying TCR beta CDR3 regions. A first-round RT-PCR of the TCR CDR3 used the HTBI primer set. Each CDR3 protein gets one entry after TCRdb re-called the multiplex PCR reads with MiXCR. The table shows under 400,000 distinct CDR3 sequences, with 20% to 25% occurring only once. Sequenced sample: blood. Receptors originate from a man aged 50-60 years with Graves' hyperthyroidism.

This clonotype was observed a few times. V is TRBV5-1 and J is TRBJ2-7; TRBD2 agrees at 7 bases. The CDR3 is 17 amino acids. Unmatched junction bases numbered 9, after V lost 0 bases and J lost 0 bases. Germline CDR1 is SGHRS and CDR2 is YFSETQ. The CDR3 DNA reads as TGCGCCAGCAGCTTGGTTAGTTCTCGGACTAGCTCCTACGAGCAGTACTTC. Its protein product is CASSLVSSRTSSYEQYF.

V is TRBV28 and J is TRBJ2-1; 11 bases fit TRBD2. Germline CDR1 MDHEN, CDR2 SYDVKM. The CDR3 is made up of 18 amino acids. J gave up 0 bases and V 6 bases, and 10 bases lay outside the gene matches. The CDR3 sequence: CASSPRRTSGSSYNEQFF. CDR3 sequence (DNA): TGTGCCAGCAGCCCCCGCCGAACTAGCGGGAGCTCCTACAATGAGCAGTTCTTC. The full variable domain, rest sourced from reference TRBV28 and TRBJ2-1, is DVKVTQSSRYLVKRTGEKVFLECVQDMDHENMFWYRQDPGLGLRLIYFSYDVKMKEKGDIPEGYSVSREKKERFSLILESASTNQTSMYLCASSPRRTSGSSYNEQFFGPGTRLTVL.

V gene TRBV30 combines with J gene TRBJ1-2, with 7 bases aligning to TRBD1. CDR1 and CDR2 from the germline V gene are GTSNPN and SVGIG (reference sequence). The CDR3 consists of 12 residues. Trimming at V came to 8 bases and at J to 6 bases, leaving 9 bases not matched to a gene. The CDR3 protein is CALTGQSHGYTF. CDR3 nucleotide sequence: TGTGCCCTGACGGGACAGAGTCATGGCTACACCTTC. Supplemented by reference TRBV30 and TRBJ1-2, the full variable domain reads SQTIHQWPATLVQPVGSPLSLECTVEGTSNPNLYWYRQAAGRGLQLLFYSVGIGQISSEVPQNLSASRPQDRQFILSSKKLLLSDSGFYLCALTGQSHGYTFGSGTRLTVV.

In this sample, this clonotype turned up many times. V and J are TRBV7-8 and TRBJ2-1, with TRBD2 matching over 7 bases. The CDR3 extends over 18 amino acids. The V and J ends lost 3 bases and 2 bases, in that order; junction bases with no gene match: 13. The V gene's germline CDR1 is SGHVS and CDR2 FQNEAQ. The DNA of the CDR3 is TGTGCCAGCAGCTTTTACGCGACTAGCTCCGGGGCCTACAATGAGCAGTTCTTC. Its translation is CASSFYATSSGAYNEQFF.

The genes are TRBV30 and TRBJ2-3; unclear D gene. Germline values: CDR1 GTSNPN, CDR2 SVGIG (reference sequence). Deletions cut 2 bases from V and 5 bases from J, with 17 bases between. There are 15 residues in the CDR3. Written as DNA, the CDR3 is TGTGCCTGGAGTTTTTTCTCGGCTTCCGGAGATACGCAGTATTTT. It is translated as CAWSFFSASGDTQYF.

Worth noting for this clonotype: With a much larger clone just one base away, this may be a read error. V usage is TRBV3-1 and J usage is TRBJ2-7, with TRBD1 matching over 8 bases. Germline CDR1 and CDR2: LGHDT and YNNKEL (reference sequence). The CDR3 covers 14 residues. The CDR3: CASSQVGQAYEKYF. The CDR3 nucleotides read TGTGCCAGCAGCCAGGTGGGACAGGCCTACGAGAAGTACTTC.

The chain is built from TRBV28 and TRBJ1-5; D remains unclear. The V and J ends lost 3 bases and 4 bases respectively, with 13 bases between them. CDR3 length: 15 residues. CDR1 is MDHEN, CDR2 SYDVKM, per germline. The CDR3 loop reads CASSLGGVTNQPQHF. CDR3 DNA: TGTGCCAGCAGTTTGGGCGGGGTAACAAATCAGCCCCAGCATTTT.

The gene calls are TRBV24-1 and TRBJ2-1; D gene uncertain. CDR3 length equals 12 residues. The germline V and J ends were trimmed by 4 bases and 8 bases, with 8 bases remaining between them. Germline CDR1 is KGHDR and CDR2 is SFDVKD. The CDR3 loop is CATSEREDEQFF. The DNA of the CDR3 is TGTGCCACCAGTGAACGCGAGGATGAGCAGTTCTTC.

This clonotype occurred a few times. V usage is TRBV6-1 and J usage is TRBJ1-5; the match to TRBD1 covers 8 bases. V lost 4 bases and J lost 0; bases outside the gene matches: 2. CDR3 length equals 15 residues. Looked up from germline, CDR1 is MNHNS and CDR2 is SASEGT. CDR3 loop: CASSATGDSNQPQHF. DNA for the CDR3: TGTGCCAGCAGTGCGACAGGGGATAGCAATCAGCCCCAGCATTTT.

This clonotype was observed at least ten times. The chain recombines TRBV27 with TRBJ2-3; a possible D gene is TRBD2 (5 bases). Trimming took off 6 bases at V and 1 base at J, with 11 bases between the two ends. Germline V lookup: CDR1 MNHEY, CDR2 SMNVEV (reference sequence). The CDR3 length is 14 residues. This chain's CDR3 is CASSQWGGTDTQYF. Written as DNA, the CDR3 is TGTGCCAGCAGCCAGTGGGGAGGCACAGATACGCAGTATTTT.

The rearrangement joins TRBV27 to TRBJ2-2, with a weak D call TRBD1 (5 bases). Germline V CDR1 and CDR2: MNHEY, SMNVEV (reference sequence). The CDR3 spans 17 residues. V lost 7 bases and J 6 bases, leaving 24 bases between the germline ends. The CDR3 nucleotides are TGTGCCAGCACCCTGGAAGGGGTTACCCCCCGGGCCGGGGAGCTGTTTTTT. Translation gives CASTLEGVTPRAGELFF.

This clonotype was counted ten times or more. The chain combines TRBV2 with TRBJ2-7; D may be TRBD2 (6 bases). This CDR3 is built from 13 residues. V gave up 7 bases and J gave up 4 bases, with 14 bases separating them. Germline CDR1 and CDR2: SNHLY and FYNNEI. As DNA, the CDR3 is TGTGCCAGCAACCTTATAGCGGCTTACGAGCAGTACTTC. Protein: CASNLIAAYEQYF.

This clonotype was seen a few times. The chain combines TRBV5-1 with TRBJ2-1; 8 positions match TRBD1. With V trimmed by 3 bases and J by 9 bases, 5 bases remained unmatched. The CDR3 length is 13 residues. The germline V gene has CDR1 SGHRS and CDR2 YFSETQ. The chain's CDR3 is CASSSGQGREQFF. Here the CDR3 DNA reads TGCGCCAGCAGCTCCGGACAGGGCCGTGAGCAGTTCTTC. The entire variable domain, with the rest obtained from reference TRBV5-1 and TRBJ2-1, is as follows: KAGVTQTPRYLIKTRGQQVTLSCSPISGHRSVSWYQQTPGQGLQFLFEYFSETQRNKGNFPGRFSGRQFSNSRSEMNVSTLELGDSALYLCASSSGQGREQFFGPGTRLTVL.

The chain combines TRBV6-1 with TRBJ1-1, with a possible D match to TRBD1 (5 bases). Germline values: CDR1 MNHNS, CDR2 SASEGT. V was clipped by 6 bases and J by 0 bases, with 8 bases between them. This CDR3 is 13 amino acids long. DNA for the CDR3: TGTGCCAGCAGCGTGACAGTGAACACTGAAGCTTTCTTT. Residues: CASSVTVNTEAFF.

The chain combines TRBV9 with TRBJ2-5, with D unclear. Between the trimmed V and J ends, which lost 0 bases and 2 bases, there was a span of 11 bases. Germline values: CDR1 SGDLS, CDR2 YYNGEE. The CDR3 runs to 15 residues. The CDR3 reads CASSVEAGLQETQYF. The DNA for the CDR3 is TGTGCCAGCAGCGTAGAGGCAGGCCTACAAGAGACCCAGTACTTC.

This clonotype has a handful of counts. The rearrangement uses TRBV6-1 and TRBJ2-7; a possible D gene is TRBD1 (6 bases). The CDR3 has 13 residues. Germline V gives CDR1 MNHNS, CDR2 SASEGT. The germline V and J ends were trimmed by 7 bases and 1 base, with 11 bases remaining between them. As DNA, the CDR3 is TGTGCCAGCAAAGACGGACAGTCCTACGAGCAGTACTTC. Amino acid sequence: CASKDGQSYEQYF.

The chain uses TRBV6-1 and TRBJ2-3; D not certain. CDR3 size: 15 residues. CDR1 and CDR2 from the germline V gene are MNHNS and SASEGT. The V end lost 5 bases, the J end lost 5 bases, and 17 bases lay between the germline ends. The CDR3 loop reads CASSMYGVSRDTQYF. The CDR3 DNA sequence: TGTGCCAGCAGTATGTATGGCGTGAGTCGAGATACGCAGTATTTT.

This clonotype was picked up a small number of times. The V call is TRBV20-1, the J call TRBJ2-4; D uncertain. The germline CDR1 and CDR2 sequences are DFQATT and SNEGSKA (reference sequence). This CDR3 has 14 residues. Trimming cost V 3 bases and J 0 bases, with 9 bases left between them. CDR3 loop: CSASRGEAKNIQYF. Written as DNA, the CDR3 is TGCAGTGCTAGTCGTGGGGAAGCCAAAAACATTCAGTACTTC.

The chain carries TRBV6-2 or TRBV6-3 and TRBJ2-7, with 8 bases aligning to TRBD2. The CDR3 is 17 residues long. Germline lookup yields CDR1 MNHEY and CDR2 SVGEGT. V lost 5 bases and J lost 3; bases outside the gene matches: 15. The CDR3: CASSPLGLEASFYEQYF. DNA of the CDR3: TGTGCCAGCAGTCCCCTGGGACTAGAGGCCTCTTTCTACGAGCAGTACTTC.

CDR3 coding DNA: TGTGCCAGCAGGGATCGGGACCCCCGGGGCACTGAAGCTTTCTTT. Amino acids: CASRDRDPRGTEAFF. This chain uses TRBV27 with TRBJ1-1; D possibly corresponds to TRBD1 (5 bases). In germline, CDR1 is MNHEY, CDR2 SMNVEV (reference sequence). The CDR3 consists of 15 residues. Trimming removed 6 bases at V and 4 bases at J, with 18 bases between.